This is a list of T cell receptor beta chains from one sample in a study of blood T cell repertoires in COVID-19. Assay: immunoSEQ multiplex PCR; the TCRdb copy retains only in-frame clones and omits some. The sample holds around 330,000 clones, roughly nine tenths seen once. Sequencing was carried out using PBMCs or T cells enriched from blood (not recorded which). The receptors derive from a man aged 55 to 70 who had recovered from COVID-19. Each CDR3 is given with its conserved first and last residue. Each record gives: V gene, D gene, J gene, clone size, CDR3 protein, CDR3 DNA. D genes are given only for firm matches. For some rows the clone size is stated as once, few or many, or as a class when expanded; others skip it.

>TRBV6-5|-|TRBJ1-2|few
CASSYSKGSGYTF
TGTGCCAGCAGTTACTCGAAGGGGTCCGGCTACACCTTC
>TRBV5-6|-|TRBJ1-1|-
CASSLGRANTEAFF
TGTGCCAGCAGCTTGGGGCGGGCGAACACTGAAGCTTTCTTT
>TRBV7-9|-|TRBJ1-5|once
CASSSEQVGNQPQHF
TGTGCCAGCAGCTCAGAACAGGTGGGCAATCAGCCCCAGCATTTT
>TRBV19|TRBD1|TRBJ1-1|-
CASSIVFGQGITEAFF
TGTGCCAGTAGTATAGTCTTCGGACAGGGGATCACTGAAGCTTTCTTT
>TRBV7-6|TRBD1|TRBJ2-3|-
CASSLRTGTSTDTQYF
TGTGCCAGCAGCCTCCGGACAGGAACTAGCACAGATACGCAGTATTTT
>TRBV5-4|-|TRBJ1-1|-
CASSTTGTEAFF
TGTGCCAGCAGCACTACGGGCACTGAAGCTTTCTTT
>TRBV7-2|-|TRBJ2-3|once
CASPRGRSTDTQYF
TGTGCCAGCCCCCGGGGTAGGAGCACAGATACGCAGTATTTT
>TRBV4-2|-|TRBJ1-5|few
CASSQDRTGNQPQHF
TGTGCCAGCAGCCAAGATCGGACAGGCAATCAGCCCCAGCATTTT
>TRBV5-4|TRBD1|TRBJ1-2|-
CASSSGTGGGGYTF
TGTGCCAGCAGCTCCGGGACAGGGGGTGGTGGCTACACCTTC
>TRBV4-3|TRBD1|TRBJ1-4|once
CASSQDPGTVNEKLFF
TGCGCCAGCAGCCAAGATCCCGGGACAGTTAATGAAAAACTGTTTTTT
>TRBV29-1|TRBD2|TRBJ2-5|-
CSVGGSGIETQYF
TGCAGCGTTGGTGGTAGCGGGATTGAGACCCAGTACTTC
>TRBV24-1|TRBD1|TRBJ2-7|-
CATSDPGTGAGSYEQYF
TGTGCCACCAGTGACCCCGGGACAGGAGCTGGCTCCTACGAGCAGTACTTC
>TRBV5-1|-|TRBJ1-5|-
CASSLGASGEPQHF
TGCGCCAGCAGCTTGGGTGCCTCAGGCGAACCCCAGCATTTT